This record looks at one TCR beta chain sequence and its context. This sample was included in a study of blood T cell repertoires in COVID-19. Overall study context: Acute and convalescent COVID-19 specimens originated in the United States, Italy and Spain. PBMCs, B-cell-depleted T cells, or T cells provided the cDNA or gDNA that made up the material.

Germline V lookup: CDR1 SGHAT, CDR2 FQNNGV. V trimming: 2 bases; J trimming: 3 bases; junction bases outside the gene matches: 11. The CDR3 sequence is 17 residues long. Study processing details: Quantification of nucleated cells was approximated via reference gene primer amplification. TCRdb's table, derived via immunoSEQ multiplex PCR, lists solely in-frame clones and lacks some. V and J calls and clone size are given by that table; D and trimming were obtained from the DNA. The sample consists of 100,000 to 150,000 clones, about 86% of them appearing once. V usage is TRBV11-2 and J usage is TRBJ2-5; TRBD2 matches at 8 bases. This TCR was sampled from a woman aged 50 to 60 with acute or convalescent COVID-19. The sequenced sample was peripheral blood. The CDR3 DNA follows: TGTGCCAGCAGCTTAAGCAAAGCGGGAGATACTAAAGAGACCCAGTACTTC. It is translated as CASSLSKAGDTKETQYF.